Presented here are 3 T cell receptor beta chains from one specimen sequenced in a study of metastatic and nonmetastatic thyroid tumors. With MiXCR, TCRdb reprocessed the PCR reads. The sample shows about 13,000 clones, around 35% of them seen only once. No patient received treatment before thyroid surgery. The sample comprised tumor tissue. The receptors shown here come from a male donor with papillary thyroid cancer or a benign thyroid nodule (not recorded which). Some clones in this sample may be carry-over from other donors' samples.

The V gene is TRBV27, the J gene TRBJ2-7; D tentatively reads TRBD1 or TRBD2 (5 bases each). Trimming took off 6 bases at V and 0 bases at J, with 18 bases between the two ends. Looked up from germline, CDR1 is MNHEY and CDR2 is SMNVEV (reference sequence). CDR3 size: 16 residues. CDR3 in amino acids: CASRTGTGLSSYEQYF. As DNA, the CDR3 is TGTGCCAGCAGGACCGGGACGGGGTTAAGCTCCTACGAGCAGTACTTC.

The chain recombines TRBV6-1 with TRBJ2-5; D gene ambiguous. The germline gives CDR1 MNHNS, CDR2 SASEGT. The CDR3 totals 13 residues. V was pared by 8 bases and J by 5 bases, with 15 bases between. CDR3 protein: CASSDGPAETQYF. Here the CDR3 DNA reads TGTGCCAGCTCTGATGGACCGGCGGAGACCCAGTACTTC.

The CDR3 here is CASTGQVNYEQYF. The CDR3 coding sequence is TGTGCCAGCACCGGACAGGTTAACTACGAGCAGTACTTC. The chain recombines TRBV6-1 with TRBJ2-7, with 7 bases matching TRBD1. The CDR3 extends over 13 amino acids. Per germline, CDR1 MNHNS and CDR2 SASEGT. V lost 7 bases, J lost 3 bases, and 6 bases stayed unmatched.